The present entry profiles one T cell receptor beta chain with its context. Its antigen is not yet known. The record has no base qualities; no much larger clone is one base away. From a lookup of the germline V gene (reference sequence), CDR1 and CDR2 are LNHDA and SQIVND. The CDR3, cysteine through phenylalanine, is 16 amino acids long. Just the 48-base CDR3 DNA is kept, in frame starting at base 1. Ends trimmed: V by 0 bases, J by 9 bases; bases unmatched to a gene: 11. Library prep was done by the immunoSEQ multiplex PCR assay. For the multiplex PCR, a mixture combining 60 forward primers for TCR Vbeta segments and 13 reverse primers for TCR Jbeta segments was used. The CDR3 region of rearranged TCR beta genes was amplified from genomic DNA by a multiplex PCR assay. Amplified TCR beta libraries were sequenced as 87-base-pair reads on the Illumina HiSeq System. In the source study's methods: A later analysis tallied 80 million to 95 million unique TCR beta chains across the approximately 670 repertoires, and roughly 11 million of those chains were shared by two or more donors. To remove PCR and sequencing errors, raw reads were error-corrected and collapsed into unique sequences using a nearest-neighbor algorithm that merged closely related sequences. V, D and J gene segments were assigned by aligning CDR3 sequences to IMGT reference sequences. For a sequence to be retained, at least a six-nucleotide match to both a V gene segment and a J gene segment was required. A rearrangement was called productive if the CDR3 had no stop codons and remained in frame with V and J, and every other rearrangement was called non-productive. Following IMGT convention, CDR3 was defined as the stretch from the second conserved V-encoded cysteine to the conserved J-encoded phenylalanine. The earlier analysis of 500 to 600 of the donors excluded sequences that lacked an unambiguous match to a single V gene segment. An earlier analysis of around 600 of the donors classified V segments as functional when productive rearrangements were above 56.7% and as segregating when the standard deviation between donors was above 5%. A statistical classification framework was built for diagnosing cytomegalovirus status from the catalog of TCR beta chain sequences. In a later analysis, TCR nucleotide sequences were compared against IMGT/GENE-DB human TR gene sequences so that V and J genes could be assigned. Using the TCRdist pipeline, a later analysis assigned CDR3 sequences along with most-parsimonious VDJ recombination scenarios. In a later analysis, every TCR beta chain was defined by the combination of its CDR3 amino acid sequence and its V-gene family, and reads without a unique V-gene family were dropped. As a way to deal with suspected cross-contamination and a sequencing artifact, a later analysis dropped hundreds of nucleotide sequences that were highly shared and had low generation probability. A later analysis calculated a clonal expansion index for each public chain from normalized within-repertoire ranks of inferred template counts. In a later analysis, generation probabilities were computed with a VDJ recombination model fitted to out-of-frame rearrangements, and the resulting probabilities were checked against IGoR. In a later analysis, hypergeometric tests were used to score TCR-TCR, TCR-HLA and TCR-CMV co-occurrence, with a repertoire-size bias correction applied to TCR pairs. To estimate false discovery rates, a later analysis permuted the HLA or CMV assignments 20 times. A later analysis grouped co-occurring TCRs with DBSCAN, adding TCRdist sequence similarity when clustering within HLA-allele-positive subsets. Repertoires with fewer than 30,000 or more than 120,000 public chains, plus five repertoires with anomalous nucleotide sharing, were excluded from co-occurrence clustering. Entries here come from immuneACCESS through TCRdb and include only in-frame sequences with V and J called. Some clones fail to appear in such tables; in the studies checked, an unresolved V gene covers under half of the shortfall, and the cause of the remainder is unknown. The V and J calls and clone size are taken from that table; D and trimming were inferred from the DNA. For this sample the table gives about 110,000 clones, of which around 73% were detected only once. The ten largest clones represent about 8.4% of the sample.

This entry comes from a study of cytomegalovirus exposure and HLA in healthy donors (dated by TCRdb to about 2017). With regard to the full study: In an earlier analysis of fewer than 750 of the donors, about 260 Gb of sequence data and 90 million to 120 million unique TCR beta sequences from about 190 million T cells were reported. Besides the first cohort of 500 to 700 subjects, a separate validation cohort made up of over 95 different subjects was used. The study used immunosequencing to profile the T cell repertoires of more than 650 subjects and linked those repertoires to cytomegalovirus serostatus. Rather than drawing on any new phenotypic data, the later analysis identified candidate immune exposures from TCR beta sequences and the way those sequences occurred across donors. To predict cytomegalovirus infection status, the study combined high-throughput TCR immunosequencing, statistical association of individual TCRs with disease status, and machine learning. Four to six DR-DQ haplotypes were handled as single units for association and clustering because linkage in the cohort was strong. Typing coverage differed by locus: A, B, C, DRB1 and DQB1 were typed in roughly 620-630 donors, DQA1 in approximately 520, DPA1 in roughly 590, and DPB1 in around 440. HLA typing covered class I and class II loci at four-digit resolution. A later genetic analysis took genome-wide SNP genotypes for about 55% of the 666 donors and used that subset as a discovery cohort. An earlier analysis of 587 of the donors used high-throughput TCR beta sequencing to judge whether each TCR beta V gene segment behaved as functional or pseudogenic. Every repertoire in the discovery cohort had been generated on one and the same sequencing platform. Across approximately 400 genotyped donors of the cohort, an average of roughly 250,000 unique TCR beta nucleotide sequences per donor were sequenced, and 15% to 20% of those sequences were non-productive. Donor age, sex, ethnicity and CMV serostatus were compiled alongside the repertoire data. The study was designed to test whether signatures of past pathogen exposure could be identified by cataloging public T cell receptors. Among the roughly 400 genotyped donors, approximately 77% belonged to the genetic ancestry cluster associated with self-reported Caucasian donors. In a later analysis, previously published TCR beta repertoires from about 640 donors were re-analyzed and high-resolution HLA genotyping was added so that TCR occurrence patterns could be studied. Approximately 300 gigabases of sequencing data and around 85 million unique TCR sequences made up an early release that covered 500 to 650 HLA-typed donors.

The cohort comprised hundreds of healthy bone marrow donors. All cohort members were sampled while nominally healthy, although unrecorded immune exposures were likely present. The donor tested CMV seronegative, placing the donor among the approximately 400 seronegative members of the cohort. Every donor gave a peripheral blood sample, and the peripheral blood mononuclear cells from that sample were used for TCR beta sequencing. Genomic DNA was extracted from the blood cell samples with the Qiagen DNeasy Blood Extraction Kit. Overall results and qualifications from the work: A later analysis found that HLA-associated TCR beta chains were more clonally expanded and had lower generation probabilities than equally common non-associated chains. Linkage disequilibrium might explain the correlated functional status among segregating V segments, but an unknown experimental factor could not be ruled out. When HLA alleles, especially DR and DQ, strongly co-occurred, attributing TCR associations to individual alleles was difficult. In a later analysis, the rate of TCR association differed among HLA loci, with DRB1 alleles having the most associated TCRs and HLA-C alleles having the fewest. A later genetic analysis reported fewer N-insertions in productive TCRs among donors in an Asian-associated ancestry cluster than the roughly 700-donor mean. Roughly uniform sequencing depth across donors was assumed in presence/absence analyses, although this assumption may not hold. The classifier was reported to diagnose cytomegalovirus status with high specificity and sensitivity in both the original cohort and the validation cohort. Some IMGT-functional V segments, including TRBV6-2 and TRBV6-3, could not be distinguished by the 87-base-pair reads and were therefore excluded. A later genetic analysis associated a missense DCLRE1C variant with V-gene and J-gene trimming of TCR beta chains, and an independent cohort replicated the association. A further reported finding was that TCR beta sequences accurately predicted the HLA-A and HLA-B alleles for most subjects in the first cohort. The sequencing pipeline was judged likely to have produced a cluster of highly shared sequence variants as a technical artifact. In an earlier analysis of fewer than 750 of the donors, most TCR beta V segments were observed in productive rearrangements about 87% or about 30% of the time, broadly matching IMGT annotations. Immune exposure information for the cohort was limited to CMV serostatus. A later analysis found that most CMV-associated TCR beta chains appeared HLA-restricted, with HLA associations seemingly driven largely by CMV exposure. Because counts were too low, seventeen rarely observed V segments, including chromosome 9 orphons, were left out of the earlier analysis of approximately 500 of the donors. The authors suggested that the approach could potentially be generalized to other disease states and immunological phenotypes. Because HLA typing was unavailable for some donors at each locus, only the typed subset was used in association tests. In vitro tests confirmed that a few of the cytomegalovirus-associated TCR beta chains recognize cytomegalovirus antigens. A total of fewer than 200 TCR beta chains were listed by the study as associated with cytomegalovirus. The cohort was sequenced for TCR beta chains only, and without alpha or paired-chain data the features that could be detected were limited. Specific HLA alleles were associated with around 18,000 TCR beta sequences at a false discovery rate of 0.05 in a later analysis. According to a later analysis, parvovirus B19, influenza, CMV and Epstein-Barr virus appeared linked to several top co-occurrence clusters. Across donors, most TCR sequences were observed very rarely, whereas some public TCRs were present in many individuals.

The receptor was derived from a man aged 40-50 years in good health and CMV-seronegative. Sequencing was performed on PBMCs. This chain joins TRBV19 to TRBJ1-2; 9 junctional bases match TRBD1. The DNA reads TGTGCCAGTAGTATAGATACGGGGACAGGGCCGTTCCGCTACACCTTC. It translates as CASSIDTGTGPFRYTF.